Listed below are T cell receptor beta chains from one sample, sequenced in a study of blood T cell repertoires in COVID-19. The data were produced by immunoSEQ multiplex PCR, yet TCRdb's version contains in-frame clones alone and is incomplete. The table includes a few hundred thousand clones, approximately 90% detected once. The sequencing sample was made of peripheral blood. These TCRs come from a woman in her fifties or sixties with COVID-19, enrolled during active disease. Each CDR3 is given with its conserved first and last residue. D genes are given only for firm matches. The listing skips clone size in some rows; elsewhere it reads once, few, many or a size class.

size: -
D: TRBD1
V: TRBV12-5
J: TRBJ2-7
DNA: TGTGCTAGTGGTCCCCTGACAGGGAGTCGGTACGAGCAGTACTTC
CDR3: CASGPLTGSRYEQYF

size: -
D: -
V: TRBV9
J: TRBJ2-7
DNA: TGTGCCAGCAGCGTCCGAGATTCCCACTCCTACGAGCAGTACTTC
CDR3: CASSVRDSHSYEQYF

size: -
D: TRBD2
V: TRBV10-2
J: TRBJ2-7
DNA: TGCGCCAGCAGTCCACTAGCGGGAGCTTCCGAGCAGTACTTC
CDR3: CASSPLAGASEQYF

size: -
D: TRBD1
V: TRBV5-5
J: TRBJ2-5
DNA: TGTGCCAGCAGCAGGGGGACAGTGGAGACCCAGTACTTC
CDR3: CASSRGTVETQYF

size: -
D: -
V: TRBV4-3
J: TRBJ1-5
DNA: TGCGCCAGCAGCCAAGGCGGGGGCGGTCAGCCCCAGCATTTT
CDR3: CASSQGGGGQPQHF

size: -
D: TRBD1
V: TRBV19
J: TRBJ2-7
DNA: TGTGCCAGTAGAACCCGGACAGGGTTATACGAGCAGTACTTC
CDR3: CASRTRTGLYEQYF

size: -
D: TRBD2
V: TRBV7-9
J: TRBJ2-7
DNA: TGTGCCAGCAGCCCCCGATCCGGACTAGCGGGAGACGAGCAGTACTTC
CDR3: CASSPRSGLAGDEQYF

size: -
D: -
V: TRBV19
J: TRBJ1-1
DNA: TGTGCCAGTATCCTATTGGGGGCGAACACTGAAGCTTTCTTT
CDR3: CASILLGANTEAFF

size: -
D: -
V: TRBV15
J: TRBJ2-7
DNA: TGTGCCACCAGCAGAGGCTCTAGAGATAACTACGAGCAGTACTTC
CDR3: CATSRGSRDNYEQYF

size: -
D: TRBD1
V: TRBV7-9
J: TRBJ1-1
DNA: TGTGCCAGCAGCTGGCCAGGGGGAGAGAACACTGAAGCTTTCTTT
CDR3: CASSWPGGENTEAFF

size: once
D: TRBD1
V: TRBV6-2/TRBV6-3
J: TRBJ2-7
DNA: TGTGCCAGCAGCCGAATGGGAAGAGGGACAGGGGTGAATTACGAGCAGTACTTC
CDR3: CASSRMGRGTGVNYEQYF

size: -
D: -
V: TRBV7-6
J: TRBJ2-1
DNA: TGTGCCAGCAGCTTAGGCGGGTTAACCTACAATGAGCAGTTCTTC
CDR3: CASSLGGLTYNEQFF

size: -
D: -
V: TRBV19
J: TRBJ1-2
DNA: TGTGCCAGTAGTCCTAGACAGGAGTTTAACTATGGCTACACCTTC
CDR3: CASSPRQEFNYGYTF

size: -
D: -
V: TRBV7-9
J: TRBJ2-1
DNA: TGTGCCAGCAGCTTAGAGTGGGCAGGGGACTACAATGAGCAGTTCTTC
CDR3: CASSLEWAGDYNEQFF

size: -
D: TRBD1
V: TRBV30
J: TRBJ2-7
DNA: TGTGCCTGGAGTGGGACAGGGGCAGCCTACGAGCAGTACTTC
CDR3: CAWSGTGAAYEQYF

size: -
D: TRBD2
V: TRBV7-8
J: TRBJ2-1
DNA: TGTGCCAGCAGCTTAGGGACTAGCGCAAGCAGGGAGCAGTTCTTC
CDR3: CASSLGTSASREQFF

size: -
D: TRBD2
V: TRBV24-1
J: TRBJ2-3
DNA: TGTGCCACCAGTGATTTTCCGGGACTAGCGGGGAGCACAGATACGCAGTATTTT
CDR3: CATSDFPGLAGSTDTQYF